Given below is one T cell receptor beta chain in context. Once RNA had been extracted, it was reverse transcribed into cDNA to act as the sequencing template. Method: immunoSEQ multiplex PCR; TCRdb's copy keeps in-frame clones and lacks some. The sample shows approximately 170,000 clones, approximately 60% of them seen only once. The CDR3 extends over 16 amino acids. The ends were cut back, 0 bases at V and 7 bases at J, with 17 bases in the middle. CDR1 and CDR2 from the germline V gene are SGHRS and YFSETQ. The data belong to a study of CD8+ T cells in alopecia areata. Treatment denoted: oral pan-JAK inhibitor, 5-10 mg twice daily.

The input for sequencing was CD4+ T cells sorted from blood, taken at week 24, from a patient treated with tofacitinib. The sequence was obtained from a human donor with alopecia areata. The rearrangement joins TRBV5-1 to TRBJ2-1; tentatively, D is TRBD2 (6 bases). CDR3 sequence (DNA): TGCGCCAGCAGCTTGGTGGGTAACCCCGGGGGTAATGAGCAGTTCTTC. Encoded protein: CASSLVGNPGGNEQFF.